The clone carrying this T cell receptor (beta chain) was seen at least ten times. These data are taken from a study of blood T cells in healthy people across ages. For the second PCR, which ran for 7 to 11 cycles, a sample-barcoded 5' primer and a J-beta primer mix were used. Tags on each cDNA molecule came from a template-switch adaptor with 12 random nucleotides. TCRdb processed the 5' RACE reads anew with MiXCR; each CDR3 protein has one entry. The sample has roughly 900,000 distinct CDR3 sequences, approximately 49% seen once. Donor samples were obtained from healthy Caucasian individuals from Russia, aged about 6 to 100. In germline, CDR1 is MNHEY, CDR2 SMNVEV (reference sequence). J gave up 3 bases and V 2 bases, and 10 bases lay outside the gene matches. The CDR3 is 16 residues long.

The gene calls are TRBV27 and TRBJ2-7; 7 bases match TRBD2. This sequence was found in a man aged 25 to 45 in good health. Sequencing was done on a sample of blood. The DNA for the CDR3 is TGTGCCAGCAGTTTAAGAGGGAGGGGAGAGTTCTACGAGCAGTACTTC. Translated: CASSLRGRGEFYEQYF.